These T cell receptor beta chains were read from a single sample in a study of glioma-infiltrating T cells after dendritic cell vaccination. Sequencing was performed with immunoSEQ multiplex PCR; in TCRdb, only in-frame clones are kept and a portion is missing. The table has tens of thousands of clones, roughly 90% seen once. Specimen: blood, collected before dendritic cell vaccination. The receptors come from a human donor with glioblastoma. The CDR3 runs from the conserved cysteine through the conserved F or W. A D gene is named only where the DNA matches it firmly. A row's size may be missing; if present it is once, few, many or a size class.

TRBJ1-4 . . TRBV2 CASRPIGGGNEKLFF TGTGCCAGCAGGCCAATTGGGGGGGGGAATGAAAAACTGTTTTTT
TRBJ2-1 . . TRBV9 CASSVGDSYNEQFF TGTGCCAGCAGCGTAGGAGACTCCTACAATGAGCAGTTCTTC
TRBJ1-4 TRBD1 . TRBV15 CATSRGGTGNEKLFF TGTGCCACCAGCAGAGGGGGGACAGGGAATGAAAAACTGTTTTTT
TRBJ2-7 TRBD2 . TRBV6-1 CASSEVASGSYEQYF TGTGCCAGCAGTGAAGTTGCTAGCGGGAGCTACGAGCAGTACTTC
TRBJ2-3 TRBD1 few TRBV10-3 CATSPGQSTDTQYF TGTGCCACCTCTCCGGGACAGAGCACAGATACGCAGTATTTT
TRBJ1-1 . . TRBV29-1 CSVIPGETEAFF TGCAGCGTTATACCAGGGGAAACTGAAGCTTTCTTT
TRBJ2-7 . . TRBV5-4 CASSLDRYEQYF TGTGCCAGCAGCTTGGACAGGTACGAGCAGTACTTC
TRBJ1-5 TRBD1 . TRBV23-1 CASSQFSGDRFSNQPQHF TGCGCCAGCAGTCAATTCTCTGGGGACAGATTTAGCAATCAGCCCCAGCATTTT
TRBJ2-7 TRBD2 . TRBV5-4 CASSLGATSGSYEQYF TGTGCCAGCAGCTTGGGGGCAACTAGCGGAAGCTACGAGCAGTACTTC
TRBJ2-5 TRBD1 . TRBV7-6 CASSLLQGPQYF TGTGCCAGCAGCTTATTACAGGGGCCCCAGTACTTC
TRBJ1-2 . . TRBV28 CASSLEVVKNYGYTF TGTGCCAGCAGTTTAGAGGTAGTAAAGAACTATGGCTACACCTTC
TRBJ1-1 TRBD1 . TRBV28 CASSDPGQGPSEAFF TGTGCCAGCAGTGATCCGGGACAGGGGCCCTCTGAAGCTTTCTTT
TRBJ2-3 . . TRBV21-1 CASSKARLAGAEGTDTQYF TGTGCCAGCAGCAAAGCGCGTCTAGCGGGAGCTGAGGGGACAGATACGCAGTATTTT
TRBJ2-1 TRBD2 . TRBV4-2 CASSQDSAQRGYNEQFF TGTGCCAGCAGCCAAGATTCCGCACAGCGGGGTTACAATGAGCAGTTCTTC
TRBJ2-2 TRBD1 . TRBV2 CASRAGTANTGELFF TGTGCCAGCAGAGCCGGGACAGCGAACACCGGGGAGCTGTTTTTT
TRBJ2-2 . few TRBV15 CATSSGTGELFF TGTGCCACCTCATCGGGCACCGGGGAGCTGTTTTTT
TRBJ1-2 . . TRBV5-6 CASSPTANYGYTF TGTGCCAGCAGCCCGACAGCTAACTATGGCTACACCTTC
TRBJ2-2 . . TRBV6-4 CASSDLYLPNTGELFF TGTGCCAGCAGTGACTTATACTTGCCAAACACCGGGGAGCTGTTTTTT
TRBJ2-2 TRBD2 . TRBV6-5 CASRLAGENTGELFF TGTGCCAGCAGATTAGCGGGGGAGAACACCGGGGAGCTGTTTTTT
TRBJ1-6 . . TRBV2 CATGIDSYNSPLHF TGTGCCACCGGAATAGACAGCTATAATTCACCCCTCCACTTT
TRBJ1-5 . once TRBV6-1 CASSEGRQLQPQHF TGTGCCAGCAGTGAAGGTCGACAACTTCAGCCCCAGCATTTT
TRBJ1-4 . . TRBV7-9 CASSLIVREGTNEKLFF TGTGCCAGCAGCTTAATAGTCAGGGAAGGGACTAATGAAAAACTGTTTTTT
TRBJ2-3 . once TRBV5-4 CASSSLKDSQITDTQYF TGTGCCAGCAGCTCACTTAAGGACAGCCAAATCACAGATACGCAGTATTTT
TRBJ2-1 TRBD2 . TRBV5-1 CASSLGLAGSHNEQFF TGCGCCAGCAGCTTGGGGCTAGCGGGGAGCCACAATGAGCAGTTCTTC
TRBJ2-1 . once TRBV30 CAWSVGGSTAEQFF TGTGCCTGGAGTGTGGGCGGGTCCACAGCCGAGCAGTTCTTC
TRBJ2-2 . . TRBV6-5 CASRHPNTGELFF TGTGCCAGCAGACACCCTAACACCGGGGAGCTGTTTTTT
TRBJ2-1 TRBD2 . TRBV6-4 CASSAGGDAYNEQFF TGTGCCAGCAGTGCTGGGGGGGACGCCTACAATGAGCAGTTCTTC
TRBJ1-6 TRBD1 . TRBV5-6 CASSATSKTGTGDNSPLHF TGTGCCAGCAGCGCCACCTCAAAGACCGGGACAGGGGATAATTCACCCCTCCACTTT
TRBJ2-5 . . TRBV27 CASSLWGGETQYF TGTGCCAGCAGTTTATGGGGAGGAGAGACCCAGTACTTC
TRBJ2-7 . . TRBV11-2 CASSLGPSPYEQYF TGTGCCAGCAGCTTAGGTCCGTCCCCTTACGAGCAGTACTTC
TRBJ2-1 TRBD2 . TRBV27 CASNPSGSENNEQFF TGTGCCAGCAACCCTAGCGGGAGTGAAAACAATGAGCAGTTCTTC
TRBJ2-2 . . TRBV4-1 CASSQDVLAPGELFF TGCGCCAGCAGCCAAGATGTACTAGCTCCCGGGGAGCTGTTTTTT